The rows below give T cell receptor beta chains drawn from one sample of a study of CD8 T cells in Susac syndrome. Each CDR3 protein gets one entry after TCRdb re-called the immunoSEQ multiplex PCR reads with MiXCR. Here the sample spans under 90,000 distinct CDR3 sequences, about 95% being singletons. Sequencing used CD8+ T cells from PBMCs. The receptors were gathered from a human donor with Susac syndrome. The CDR3 runs from the conserved cysteine through the conserved F or W. Fields, in order: CDR3 DNA, CDR3 protein, J gene, D gene, V gene, clone size. D genes are given only for firm matches. Clone size is stated in some rows and not others, as once, few, many or a class when expanded.

CDR3 DNA: TGTGCCAGCCGGGTCGGGCAAGAGACCCAGTACTTC
CDR3 protein: CASRVGQETQYF
J gene: TRBJ2-5
D gene: NA
V gene: TRBV12-3/TRBV12-4
clone size: NA

CDR3 DNA: TGCAGTGTCACCGGGATCCTCAACCGGGGCGGGGAGCTGTTTTTT
CDR3 protein: CSVTGILNRGGELFF
J gene: TRBJ2-2
D gene: NA
V gene: TRBV20-1
clone size: NA

CDR3 DNA: TGTGCCTGGAGTGCCGGAAATCAGCCCCAGCATTTT
CDR3 protein: CAWSAGNQPQHF
J gene: TRBJ1-5
D gene: NA
V gene: TRBV30
clone size: few

CDR3 DNA: TGTGCCAGCAGTTTCTACAGGTTGAGCAATCAGCCCCAGCATTTT
CDR3 protein: CASSFYRLSNQPQHF
J gene: TRBJ1-5
D gene: NA
V gene: TRBV28
clone size: NA

CDR3 DNA: TGTGCCAGCAGATCAGGGCCTCAAGAGACCCAGTACTTC
CDR3 protein: CASRSGPQETQYF
J gene: TRBJ2-5
D gene: NA
V gene: TRBV7-9
clone size: NA

CDR3 DNA: TGCAGCGCTGTGCTCGGCAGAGCCTACGAGCAGTACTTC
CDR3 protein: CSAVLGRAYEQYF
J gene: TRBJ2-7
D gene: NA
V gene: TRBV29-1
clone size: NA

CDR3 DNA: TGTGCCAGCAGCTTGGGCCCTGAACTAGCGGTCTGGAACACCGGGGAGCTGTTTTTT
CDR3 protein: CASSLGPELAVWNTGELFF
J gene: TRBJ2-2
D gene: TRBD2
V gene: TRBV5-6
clone size: NA

CDR3 DNA: TGTGCCAGCAGACCTCCGGGGACTGAGCAGTTCTTC
CDR3 protein: CASRPPGTEQFF
J gene: TRBJ2-1
D gene: NA
V gene: TRBV12-3/TRBV12-4
clone size: NA

CDR3 DNA: TGCAGCGTTCCTACTAGCGGGATCTCAGATACGCAGTATTTT
CDR3 protein: CSVPTSGISDTQYF
J gene: TRBJ2-3
D gene: TRBD2
V gene: TRBV29-1
clone size: NA

CDR3 DNA: TGCAGCGCCCACGGGACAGGGGGCTACGAGCAGTACTTC
CDR3 protein: CSAHGTGGYEQYF
J gene: TRBJ2-7
D gene: TRBD1
V gene: TRBV29-1
clone size: NA

CDR3 DNA: TGTGCCAGCAGCTTACAGCGAGGTCATATTGAGCAGTTCTTC
CDR3 protein: CASSLQRGHIEQFF
J gene: TRBJ2-1
D gene: NA
V gene: TRBV11-2
clone size: NA

CDR3 DNA: TGTGCCAGCAGCTCGGCATTATTCTACGAGCAGTACTTC
CDR3 protein: CASSSALFYEQYF
J gene: TRBJ2-7
D gene: NA
V gene: TRBV7-2
clone size: NA

CDR3 DNA: TGTGCCAGCAGCCCTACGGGTAGGGAAGACTATGGCTACACCTTC
CDR3 protein: CASSPTGREDYGYTF
J gene: TRBJ1-2
D gene: NA
V gene: TRBV7-9
clone size: NA

CDR3 DNA: TGCAGTGCTTCAGGACTGGACTACAATGAGCAGTTCTTC
CDR3 protein: CSASGLDYNEQFF
J gene: TRBJ2-1
D gene: NA
V gene: TRBV20-1
clone size: NA

CDR3 DNA: TGCAGTGAAACCAGGACTAGCGGGTACACAGATACGCAGTATTTT
CDR3 protein: CSETRTSGYTDTQYF
J gene: TRBJ2-3
D gene: TRBD2
V gene: TRBV20-1
clone size: NA

CDR3 DNA: TGTGCCAGCAGCAGCCATTTAAACGCGGGAGTAGACGAGCAGTACTTC
CDR3 protein: CASSSHLNAGVDEQYF
J gene: TRBJ2-7
D gene: TRBD2
V gene: TRBV9
clone size: NA

CDR3 DNA: TGTGCCAGCAGGTTGGACCCGAGCACAGATACGCAGTATTTT
CDR3 protein: CASRLDPSTDTQYF
J gene: TRBJ2-3
D gene: NA
V gene: TRBV2
clone size: NA

CDR3 DNA: TGCAGCGTTGAGTCCGGGACAGAGAACACCGGGGAGCTGTTTTTT
CDR3 protein: CSVESGTENTGELFF
J gene: TRBJ2-2
D gene: TRBD1
V gene: TRBV29-1
clone size: NA

CDR3 DNA: TGTGCCAGCAGTGAACCCGGACTAGCGGGAGTTCCAGAGACCCAGTACTTC
CDR3 protein: CASSEPGLAGVPETQYF
J gene: TRBJ2-5
D gene: TRBD2
V gene: TRBV2
clone size: NA

CDR3 DNA: TGCAGTGCGCACGTGTGGCCGGAGAATGAGCAGTTCTTC
CDR3 protein: CSAHVWPENEQFF
J gene: TRBJ2-1
D gene: NA
V gene: TRBV20-1
clone size: once

CDR3 DNA: TGTGCCAGCAGTTACGCAGGGCGGGAAAAACTGTTTTTT
CDR3 protein: CASSYAGREKLFF
J gene: TRBJ1-4
D gene: NA
V gene: TRBV6-5
clone size: NA

CDR3 DNA: TGTGCCAGTTCTAGGATATCCACAGATACGCAGTATTTT
CDR3 protein: CASSRISTDTQYF
J gene: TRBJ2-3
D gene: NA
V gene: TRBV19
clone size: NA

CDR3 DNA: TGTGCCAGCAGCCCCGCACCGGGACAGGGTAATGAGCAGTTCTTC
CDR3 protein: CASSPAPGQGNEQFF
J gene: TRBJ2-1
D gene: TRBD1
V gene: TRBV7-9
clone size: NA

CDR3 DNA: TGTGCCAGCAGCTGGTACAGGGGTAACACCGGGGAGCTGTTTTTT
CDR3 protein: CASSWYRGNTGELFF
J gene: TRBJ2-2
D gene: TRBD1
V gene: TRBV11-2
clone size: NA

CDR3 DNA: TGTGCCAGTAGTATATACTACACAGATACGCAGTATTTT
CDR3 protein: CASSIYYTDTQYF
J gene: TRBJ2-3
D gene: NA
V gene: TRBV19
clone size: once

CDR3 DNA: TGCGCCAGCAGCCCGGACAGGGGACTTAATGAAAAACTGTTTTTT
CDR3 protein: CASSPDRGLNEKLFF
J gene: TRBJ1-4
D gene: TRBD1
V gene: TRBV5-1
clone size: NA